This T cell receptor (beta chain) was sequenced during a study of shared clonotypes between healthy human individuals. Per germline, CDR1 SSHAT and CDR2 FNYEAQ (reference sequence). V lost 4 bases and J 5 bases, leaving 17 bases between the germline ends. The CDR3 covers 15 residues. Some clones are missing from TCRdb's copy, which holds only in-frame ones; the method was immunoSEQ multiplex PCR. Of approximately 2,000,000 clones in the sample, under 95% were seen once. Study-level results: The naive CD4 repertoires of a handful of donors were compared, and about 5% of clonotypes were shared. Measured sharing among donors was expected to vary with sequencing depth.

About this clone itself: What it binds is not known.

The source is a young man in good health. Some clones in this sample may be carry-over from other donors' samples. The chain combines TRBV7-7 with TRBJ1-2; TRBD1 is a possible D gene (6 bases). The sequenced sample consisted of naive CD4+ T cells from PBMCs. Subset noted: CD45RA+ positively selected. CDR3: CASSSGQPSGYGYTF. The CDR3 region has the DNA TGTGCCAGCAGCTCCGGACAGCCGTCGGGGTATGGCTACACCTTC.